The present entry profiles one T cell receptor (beta chain) with its context. What it recognizes is unknown. Each specimen consisted of roughly 0.9-10 million cryopreserved PBMC prior to extraction of DNA. Survey level was the resolution at which the v3.0 immunoSEQ assay ran. Sequencing used immunoSEQ multiplex PCR; TCRdb keeps in-frame clones, though not all of them. The table has 20,000 to 25,000 clones, approximately 93% seen once. The sample belongs to a study of long-term antiretroviral therapy in people with HIV. Study in general: It was about a decade before the 2015 immediate-ART recommendation that the earliest samples were taken.

There are 16 residues in the CDR3. V trimming: 7 bases; J trimming: 5 bases; junction bases outside the gene matches: 11. Germline values: CDR1 LNHDA, CDR2 SQIVND (reference sequence). Study conclusions and caveats: Dominance of pre-ART expanded clones persisted, fluctuating and often declining after ART.

The chain carries TRBV19 and TRBJ1-6; TRBD1 matches 7 bases. The sample in question was unsorted PBMCs, obtained 7.6 years after starting antiretroviral therapy. This TCR was sampled from a woman in her thirties or forties with HIV. The CDR3 DNA is TGTGCCAGTAACCTAGCTCGGGACAGTAATAATTCACCCCTCCACTTT. Its translation: CASNLARDSNNSPLHF. Full variable domain (missing parts from reference TRBV19 and TRBJ1-6): DGGITQSPKYLFRKEGQNVTLSCEQNLNHDAMYWYRQDPGQGLRLIYYSQIVNDFQKGDIAEGYSVSREKKESFPLTVTSAQKNPTAFYLCASNLARDSNNSPLHFGNGTRLTVT.